The TCR beta chain described here comes from a study of blood T cells in healthy people across ages. Then a second PCR, running roughly 6 to 12 cycles, was carried out with a sample-barcoded 5' primer and a J-beta primer mix. In TCRdb, the 5' RACE reads were re-called with MiXCR into one record per CDR3 protein. The table lists just under 550,000 distinct CDR3 sequences, 24% of them singletons. V was cut by 2 bases and J by 0 bases, with 9 bases left in between. CDR3 length equals 15 residues. Germline V gene lookup returns CDR1 KGHSH and CDR2 LQKENI. The study recruited healthy Caucasian donors from Russia who were aged roughly 6 to 95. Comments on this clonotype: Its target is unknown.

Points from the study as a whole: Estimates of total diversity, which came from one million sequenced T cells, were considered to be underestimates.

This same sample was also part of a study on T cells of mothers and their children. Per that study: The donors comprised over 5 children and their three healthy Caucasian mothers. RNA extracted was entirely used for cDNA synthesis, about 1.4 ug per 15 ul.

The source of this sequence is a boy aged 5-17 years in good health. This sequence joins TRBV18 and TRBJ2-3; D call uncertain. The sample taken for sequencing was blood. The CDR3 sequence: CASSPTSLSTDTQYF. CDR3 DNA sequence: TGTGCCAGCTCACCAACCAGTTTAAGCACAGATACGCAGTATTTT.